The rows below give T cell receptor beta chains drawn from one sample of a study of post-analysis software for immune sequencing data. Each CDR3 protein gets one entry after TCRdb re-called the PCR reads with MiXCR. The data contain about 460,000 distinct CDR3 sequences, less than 45% of them singletons. Sequenced material: blood. Receptors were obtained from a girl aged 10-17 years with multiple sclerosis. CDR3s include the opening cysteine and the closing phenylalanine or tryptophan.

v_call,j_call,cdr3_aa
TRBV5-1,TRBJ2-6,CASSSRRTGANVPTF
TRBV5-6,TRBJ2-3,CASSPSGEEIDTQYF
TRBV7-2,TRBJ2-3,CASSLEASGSPDTQYF
TRBV7-2,TRBJ2-1,CASSFLEGTINEQFF
TRBV28,TRBJ2-3,CASSSGTSLTDTQYF
TRBV20-1,TRBJ2-7,CSAHGQHYEQYF
TRBV12-3/TRBV12-4,TRBJ1-2,CASSSLPGAGSTF
TRBV12-3/TRBV12-4,TRBJ2-7,CASSFWGSGAEQYF
TRBV27,TRBJ2-2,CASSLDFYGTGELFF
TRBV12-3/TRBV12-4,TRBJ2-5,CASSLVIQETQYF
TRBV7-2,TRBJ2-7,CASSSFRDPTYEQYF
TRBV6-2/TRBV6-3,TRBJ2-1,CASRNRGNEQFF
TRBV11-2,TRBJ2-7,CAGSLAGQGDEQYF
TRBV6-1,TRBJ2-4,CASSEKILAVAKNIQYF